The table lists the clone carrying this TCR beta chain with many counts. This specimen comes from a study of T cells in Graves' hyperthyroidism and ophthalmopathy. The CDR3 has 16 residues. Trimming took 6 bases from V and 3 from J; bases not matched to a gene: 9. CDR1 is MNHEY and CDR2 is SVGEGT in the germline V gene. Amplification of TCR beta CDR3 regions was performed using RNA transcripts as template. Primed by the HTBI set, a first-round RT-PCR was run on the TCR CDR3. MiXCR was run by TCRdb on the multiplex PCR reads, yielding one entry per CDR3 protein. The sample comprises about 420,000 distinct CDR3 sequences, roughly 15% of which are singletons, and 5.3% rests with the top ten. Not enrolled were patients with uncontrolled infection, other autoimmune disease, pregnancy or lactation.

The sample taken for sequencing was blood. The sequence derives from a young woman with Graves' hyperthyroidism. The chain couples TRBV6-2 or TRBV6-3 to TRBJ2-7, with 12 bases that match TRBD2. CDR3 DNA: TGTGCCAGCAGCCACAGACTAGCGGGAGTTCTCTACGAGCAGTACTTC. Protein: CASSHRLAGVLYEQYF.